One and the same sample provided the 20 T cell receptor beta chains below, sequenced in a study of CD8 T cells in Susac syndrome (dated by TCRdb to about 2019). The method behind the library was the immunoSEQ multiplex PCR assay. RNA was extracted using the RNeasy kit, and about 0.45 to 1 microgram was reverse transcribed with random hexamers. TCRdb reran the public reads through fastp at Q25 and MiXCR, keeping productive beta chains. Each CDR3 protein appears once, grouped with its most common genes and DNA. The sample table contains tens of thousands of distinct CDR3 sequences; only one count was recorded for 96% of them. The ten largest clones add up to 0.11% of the sample. The sample comprised CD4+ T cells from PBMCs. The source is a human donor with multiple sclerosis.

The chain links TRBV27 to TRBJ2-3; TRBD1 might be the D (6 bases). The CDR3 contains 16 residues. V lost 5 bases and J 0 bases, leaving 15 bases between the germline ends. Looked up from germline, CDR1 is MNHEY and CDR2 is SMNVEV (reference sequence). This CDR3 is CASSPGTNPSTDTQYF. The CDR3 region has the DNA TGTGCCAGCAGTCCCGGGACAAATCCTAGCACAGATACGCAGTATTTT.

V usage is TRBV29-1 and J usage is TRBJ1-5; TRBD1 aligns across 7 bases. CDR1 and CDR2 from the germline V gene are SQVTM and ANQGSEA. The CDR3 is made up of 12 amino acids. Germline trimming cut 6 bases from V and 8 bases from J; bases unmatched to any gene: 7. CDR3 nucleotide sequence: TGCAGCGTACGACAGGGTTTTGAGCCCCAGCATTTT. Translating gives CSVRQGFEPQHF.

V gene TRBV28 combines with J gene TRBJ2-5, with D perhaps TRBD1 (6 bases). This CDR3 is built from 13 residues. V lost 5 bases and J 5 bases, leaving 12 bases between the germline ends. Germline-derived CDR1 and CDR2 are MDHEN and SYDVKM. The CDR3 region is CASSPTGYETQYF. CDR3 DNA sequence: TGTGCCAGCAGTCCAACAGGGTATGAGACCCAGTACTTC.

The V call is TRBV20-1, the J call TRBJ2-3; D gene unclear. Per germline, CDR1 DFQATT and CDR2 SNEGSKA (reference sequence). The V gene lost 5 bases and the J gene lost 4 bases, with 16 bases spanning the gap. This CDR3 spans 14 amino acids. The CDR3 DNA reads as TGCAGTGCTTCGTTGGGCTCAAAGGCAGATACGCAGTATTTT. It codes for CSASLGSKADTQYF.

The chain joins TRBV12-3 or TRBV12-4 to TRBJ1-1, with TRBD1 identical over 7 bases. The ends lost 4 bases at V and 1 base at J; junction bases unmatched: 6. The CDR3 runs 15 residues. The CDR3 sequence: CASSSWTGQNTEAFF. CDR3 nucleotides: TGTGCCAGCAGTTCCTGGACAGGACAGAACACTGAAGCTTTCTTT.

The rearrangement joins TRBV6-5 to TRBJ2-7; D is perhaps TRBD1 (6 bases). Trimming took 7 bases from V and 7 from J, leaving 17 bases between them. The CDR3 length is 13 residues. Germline CDR1 and CDR2: MNHEY and SVGAGI. CDR3 in amino acids: CASTRVGQGEQYF. In DNA, the CDR3 is TGTGCCAGCACCCGGGTGGGGCAGGGGGAGCAGTACTTC.

Here the CDR3 DNA reads TGTGCCAGCAGCTCTCCTGCGGGGACTTCTAATTCACCCCTCCACTTT. Protein: CASSSPAGTSNSPLHF. The chain has TRBV5-5 and TRBJ1-6, with a weak D call TRBD1 (5 bases). CDR1 is SGHKS and CDR2 is YYEKEE in the germline V gene (reference sequence). Trimming took off 3 bases at V and 6 bases at J, with 16 bases between the two ends. This CDR3 is built from 16 residues.

The rearrangement uses TRBV5-1 and TRBJ2-3; a weak D match, TRBD1 (6 bases). This CDR3 spans 14 amino acids. Germline CDR1 SGHRS, CDR2 YFSETQ. Trimming left V 0 bases short and J 6 bases short, with 11 bases between. CDR3 region: CASSLDRVGDTQYF. DNA for the CDR3: TGCGCCAGCAGCTTGGACAGGGTTGGGGATACGCAGTATTTT. Looking up the rest from reference TRBV5-1 and TRBJ2-3 gives the full variable domain: KAGVTQTPRYLIKTRGQQVTLSCSPISGHRSVSWYQQTPGQGLQFLFEYFSETQRNKGNFPGRFSGRQFSNSRSEMNVSTLELGDSALYLCASSLDRVGDTQYFGPGTRLTVL.

The chain links TRBV29-1 to TRBJ2-3, with D possibly being TRBD1 (6 bases). The CDR3 contains 14 residues. In germline, CDR1 is SQVTM, CDR2 ANQGSEA. V shed 7 bases and J shed 2 bases, with 16 bases lying between them. CDR3 protein: CSARQAADTDTQYF. CDR3 DNA: TGCAGCGCTCGACAGGCTGCTGACACAGATACGCAGTATTTT.

J is TRBJ1-1 and V is TRBV29-1; D possibly corresponds to TRBD1 (5 bases). This CDR3 is 14 amino acids long. V lost 6 bases and J 7 bases, leaving 21 bases between the germline ends. Germline values: CDR1 SQVTM, CDR2 ANQGSEA. In DNA, the CDR3 is TGCAGCGTGAACGTAGGAGTCCGAAGGGGTGAAGCTTTCTTT. Translating it yields CSVNVGVRRGEAFF.

J is TRBJ2-1 and V is TRBV5-4; 7 bases align to TRBD2. The CDR3 has 14 amino acids. The germline CDR1 and CDR2 sequences are SGHNT and YYREEE (reference sequence). The ends lost 4 bases at V and 8 bases at J; junction bases unmatched: 9. For the CDR3, the DNA is TGTGCCAGCAGCCTAGGGAGGGGAGGGGATGAGCAGTTCTTC. Translated, it gives CASSLGRGGDEQFF.

This chain uses TRBV12-3 or TRBV12-4 with TRBJ2-3, with 8 bases that match TRBD2. The V and J ends lost 7 bases and 4 bases, in that order; junction bases with no gene match: 4. The CDR3 spans 13 residues. The CDR3 region has the DNA TGTGCCAGCACGGGAGGGGAGCCAGATACGCAGTATTTT. Protein: CASTGGEPDTQYF.

The chain uses TRBV12-3 or TRBV12-4 and TRBJ2-1; 7 nucleotides line up with TRBD1. The CDR3 is 12 amino acids. With V trimmed by 10 bases and J by 4 bases, 4 bases remained unmatched. As DNA, the CDR3 is TGTGCCACCCGGACAGGATACAATGAGCAGTTCTTC. Translated, it gives CATRTGYNEQFF.

The chain employs TRBV20-1 and TRBJ2-1; TRBD2 aligns across 11 bases. V shed 3 bases, J shed 5 bases, and the junction held 15 bases outside the gene matches. The germline CDR1 and CDR2 sequences are DFQATT and SNEGSKA (reference sequence). The CDR3 loop spans 18 amino acids. CDR3 sequence reads: CSARTGLAGGRVNNEQFF. DNA of the CDR3: TGCAGTGCTAGGACGGGGCTAGCGGGGGGCCGGGTGAACAATGAGCAGTTCTTC.

V usage is TRBV20-1 and J usage is TRBJ2-5; 9 bases fit TRBD2. CDR1 is DFQATT, CDR2 SNEGSKA, per germline (reference sequence). The CDR3 covers 13 residues. With 5 bases clipped from V and 5 bases from J, the junction kept 6 bases outside the gene matches. The CDR3 DNA reads TGCAGTGCTCCCGGGACTAGCTGGGAGACCCAGTACTTC. Translating it yields CSAPGTSWETQYF.

This clonotype appeared a single time. This chain joins TRBV12-3 or TRBV12-4 and TRBJ2-3, with 11 bases aligning to TRBD2. The CDR3 has 15 amino acids. The V segment lost 6 bases and the J segment 2 bases; nucleotides outside the gene matches: 4. CDR3 in DNA: TGTGCCAGCAGCCTAGCGGGGGGAGACACAGATACGCAGTATTTT. Protein product: CASSLAGGDTDTQYF.

The CDR3 region has the DNA TGTGCCAGCAGGTTGGGGCTTAACACCGGGGAGCTGTTTTTT. The encoded protein is CASRLGLNTGELFF. The chain joins TRBV12-3 or TRBV12-4 to TRBJ2-2; maybe TRBD1 (5 bases). V was cut by 6 bases and J by 2 bases, with 10 bases left in between. CDR3 size: 14 residues.

The rearrangement links TRBV3-1 to TRBJ2-7; D remains unclear. V dropped 2 bases and J dropped 2 bases, with 16 bases sitting between them. Germline CDR1 is LGHDT and CDR2 is YNNKEL (reference sequence). This CDR3 spans 16 amino acids. CDR3 in amino acids: CASSQRMAVTPYEQYF. Written as DNA, the CDR3 is TGTGCCAGCAGCCAAAGGATGGCAGTGACACCCTACGAGCAGTACTTC.

The chain is built from TRBV12-3 or TRBV12-4 and TRBJ2-6, with D uncertain. The CDR3 contains 15 residues. Trimming pared 5 bases from V and 1 base from J, leaving 9 bases between. The CDR3 DNA reads TGTGCCAGCAGTGACGGTGTTTCTGGGGCCAACGTCCTGACTTTC. Its protein is CASSDGVSGANVLTF.

The rearrangement uses TRBV30 and TRBJ1-2, with D hard to call. The V and J ends lost 4 bases and 3 bases respectively, with 15 bases between them. CDR1 and CDR2 from the germline V gene are GTSNPN and SVGIG (reference sequence). The CDR3 is 14 residues long. The CDR3 sequence is CAWTPERLYYGYTF. Here the CDR3 DNA reads TGTGCCTGGACCCCAGAAAGGCTATACTATGGCTACACCTTC. Using reference TRBV30 and TRBJ1-2 for the parts outside the CDR3, the full variable domain is SQTIHQWPATLVQPVGSPLSLECTVEGTSNPNLYWYRQAAGRGLQLLFYSVGIGQISSEVPQNLSASRPQDRQFILSSKKLLLSDSGFYLCAWTPERLYYGYTFGSGTRLTVV.